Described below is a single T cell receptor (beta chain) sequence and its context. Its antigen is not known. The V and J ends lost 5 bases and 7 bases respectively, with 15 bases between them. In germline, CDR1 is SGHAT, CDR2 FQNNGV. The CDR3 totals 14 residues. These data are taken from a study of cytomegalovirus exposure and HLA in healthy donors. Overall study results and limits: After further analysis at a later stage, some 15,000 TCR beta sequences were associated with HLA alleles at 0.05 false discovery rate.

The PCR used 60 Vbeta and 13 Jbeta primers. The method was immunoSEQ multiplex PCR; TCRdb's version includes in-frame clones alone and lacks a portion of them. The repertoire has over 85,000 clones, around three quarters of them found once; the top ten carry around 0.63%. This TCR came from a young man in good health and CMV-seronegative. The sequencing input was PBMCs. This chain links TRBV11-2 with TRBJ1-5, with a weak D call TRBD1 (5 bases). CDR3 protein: CASSRGGVGQPQHF. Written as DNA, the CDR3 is TGTGCCAGCAGCCGTGGGGGGGTCGGGCAGCCCCAGCATTTT.